This T cell receptor (beta chain) was profiled in a study of OX40 agonist ivuxolimab in advanced cancers. V gave up 0 bases and J gave up 0 bases, with 18 bases separating them. The V gene's germline CDR1 is SGHAT and CDR2 FQNNGV. The length of the CDR3 is 18 residues. The table came from immunoSEQ multiplex PCR; TCRdb's copy has only in-frame clones and leaves some out. The sample carries around 10,000 clones, 70% to 80% recorded once. The study, taken as a whole, reports: The mean number of expanded clones was higher in CD8+ T cells than in CD4+.

Of note for this clone: The antigen is undetermined.

The specimen comprised CD4+ or CD8+ T cells sorted from blood, sampled in a trial of the OX40 agonist ivuxolimab. This sequence originates from an adult with an advanced solid tumor such as melanoma, head and neck, liver or kidney cancer. The J gene is TRBJ2-7, the V gene TRBV11-2, with D perhaps being TRBD1 or TRBD2 (5 bases each). This chain's CDR3 is CASSLEALGPRSSYEQYF. The CDR3 DNA reads TGTGCCAGCAGCTTAGAAGCTTTGGGACCCAGGAGCTCCTACGAGCAGTACTTC. Complete variable domain (other parts from reference TRBV11-2 and TRBJ2-7): EAGVAQSPRYKIIEKRQSVAFWCNPISGHATLYWYQQILGQGPKLLIQFQNNGVVDDSQLPKDRFSAERLKGVDSTLKIQPAKLEDSAVYLCASSLEALGPRSSYEQYFGPGTRLTVT.